Listed here is a single TCR beta chain. This clonotype was observed at least ten times. What this receptor recognizes is not known. Per-base quality was not reported, and no clone a single base away is much larger than it. The data were taken from a study of T-cell memory formation after mild COVID-19 (dated by TCRdb to the early 2020s). For the wider study: TCR sequence clusters from the two donors were found to be largely donor specific. In a couple of donors, T-cell clones that expanded and contracted after mild COVID-19 were tracked by sequencing TCRalpha and TCRbeta repertoires over time. Two young, previously healthy adult volunteers made up the cohort, one male and one female.

The CDR3 measures 14 amino acids from cysteine to phenylalanine. Left in the record is the CDR3 DNA by itself, 42 bases read in frame from the first base. Clipping removes 0 bases from V and 8 bases from J, with 2 as the unmatched junction base count. From the germline V gene (reference sequence), CDR1 is SEHNR and CDR2 is FQNEAQ. PBMCs were isolated by Ficoll-Paque density gradient centrifugation. Study-wide findings and limitations: Contracting CD4+ clones were located mainly in the CM and EM memory subsets, whereas CD8+ clones were found to be enriched in EMRA. SARS-CoV-2 specificity of the second-wave clones peaking on day 37 was not confirmed. Clones that contracted from day 15 to 85 showed balanced CD4/CD8 phenotypes, whereas a second wave of clones that expanded from day 15 to 37 leaned towards CD4+. The detection of some responding clones in pre-infection memory suggests that pre-existing cross-reactive memory T cells joined the SARS-CoV-2 response. The study included only a couple of mild cases, and larger cohorts that include severe cases with pre-infection samples were judged to be necessary.

The run used an Illumina NovaSeq 6000. Using 5'RACE with constant-segment primers, TCRalpha and TCRbeta cDNA libraries were constructed, with sample barcodes and unique molecular identifiers added in the process. Trizol reagent was used to extract RNA from every sample. Libraries were amplified in two PCR steps, with a second sample barcode and Illumina TruSeq adapters added in the second step. The libraries were sequenced on an Illumina NovaSeq using 2 x 150 bp paired-end reads. In the authors' own workflow: With migec v1.2.7, reads were demultiplexed and then collapsed into UMI-guided consensus sequences. Using mixcr v2.1.11, UMI consensuses were aligned to TRA and TRB V and J templates and then assembled into clonotypes. Clonotypes were classified as expanded or contracted when called significant by both edgeR and NoisET, with noise models trained on biological replicates. edgeR calls used a false discovery rate-adjusted p below 0.01 and a log2 fold-change threshold of 1. As an exploratory analysis of dynamics, PCA with hierarchical clustering was applied to max-normalized trajectories of the 1000 most abundant clonotypes. The CD4 or CD8 phenotype of responding clones was assigned using the separately sequenced CD4+ and CD8+ repertoires. In TCRdb, the public reads were trimmed at Q25 with fastp and aligned with MiXCR, with productive beta chains retained. Records with the same CDR3 protein are collapsed into one entry carrying the most frequent genes and DNA. TCRdb's processing, not the authors', yielded these V and J calls. The sample table contains 250,000 to 350,000 distinct CDR3 sequences; only one count was recorded for roughly 19% of them. The top ten clonotypes cover roughly 21% of the sample.

This receptor was obtained from a man aged 18 to 35 who had mild COVID-19 (a few samples of this study predate the infection). The sample titles of this study are shuffled in the database, so cell type and time point are left out; the donor was told from shared clones. The V gene is TRBV7-9 and the J gene is TRBJ1-4; TRBD1 lines up with 8 middle nucleotides. The sample was PBMCs or a T cell subset sorted from them (not recorded which). Read as DNA, the sequence is TGTGCCAGCAGCTTAGCGCGACAGGGGGAAAAACTGTTTTTT. It encodes CASSLARQGEKLFF.